The 2 T cell receptor beta chains in this list originate from one sample, sequenced in a study of metastatic and nonmetastatic thyroid tumors (dated by TCRdb to 2020 to 2021). Libraries were constructed by PCR. Instrument used: Illumina HiSeq 4000. TCRdb trimmed public reads at Q25 via fastp, called clones via MiXCR and kept in-frame beta chains. Across this sample there are some 20,000 clones, with about 33% seen only once. Jointly, the top ten make up 20% to 25% of the sample. Before undergoing thyroid surgery, none of the patients had been given any kind of treatment. Sequenced sample: adjacent normal tissue. The source of these receptors is a female donor with papillary thyroid cancer or a benign thyroid nodule (not recorded which). Some clones in this sample may be carry-over from other donors' samples.

This clone was detected a few times. J is TRBJ2-7 and V is TRBV27; perhaps D is TRBD1 or TRBD2 (5 bases each). Germline loops: CDR1 MNHEY, CDR2 SMNVEV (reference sequence). The V gene lost 4 bases and the J gene lost 2 bases, with 12 bases spanning the gap. The CDR3 totals 14 residues. This CDR3 is CASSSGPSAYEQYF. The CDR3 coding sequence is TGTGCCAGCAGTTCGGGACCTTCAGCCTACGAGCAGTACTTC.

This chain joins TRBV7-9 and TRBJ2-3; D unresolved. The CDR3 runs 12 residues. Trimming removed 5 bases at V and 7 bases at J, with 10 bases between. CDR1 is SEHNR, CDR2 FQNEAQ, per germline (reference sequence). The CDR3, as DNA: TGTGCCAGCAGCCCCAACGAGCATACGCAGTATTTT. It encodes CASSPNEHTQYF.